This T cell receptor (beta chain) comes out of a study of STAT5B mutations in CD4+ large granular lymphocyte leukemia. Study results and caveats: Approximately 25% of private leukemic clonotypes occurred rarely in other patients' non-leukemic repertoires.

Germline CDR1 MNHNS, CDR2 SASEGT. The J segment lost 1 base and the V segment lost 3 bases, leaving 9 bases of the junction unmatched. CDR3 length: 16 residues. Turning to this clone: Its antigen is unidentified.

The survey-level immunoSEQ assay was used. Some clones are missing from TCRdb's copy, which holds only in-frame ones; the method was immunoSEQ multiplex PCR. The table includes 34,000 or so clones, approximately 86% detected once. Sequencing was done on a sample of CD4+ T cells from blood buffy coats. V and J are TRBV6-1 and TRBJ2-7, with 7 nucleotides matching TRBD2. The sequence was obtained from a human donor in good health. CDR3 nucleotides: TGTGCCAGCAGTGATGGCCGACTAGCTCGGTCCTACGAGCAGTACTTC. Translation gives CASSDGRLARSYEQYF.